Below, 3 T cell receptor beta chains from the same sample are listed, as sequenced in a study of neurological immune-mediated disorders (dated by TCRdb to the late 2010s). The intended sense of this specimen's time point label: longitudinal time-point 1 (baseline). The library was produced with 5' RACE. For sequencing, an Illumina HiSeq 2500 was employed. TCRdb reran the public reads through fastp at Q25 and MiXCR, keeping productive beta chains. Records with the same CDR3 protein are collapsed into one entry carrying the most frequent genes and DNA. For this sample the table gives 55,000 to 75,000 distinct CDR3 sequences, of which 12% to 15% were detected only once. About 4.6% of the sample goes to the ten largest clones. The sequencing sample was made of PBMCs. The receptors come from a female donor with HTLV-1-associated myelopathy (HAM/TSP).

The chain carries TRBV28 and TRBJ2-6; D might be TRBD1 (5 bases). The length of the CDR3 is 16 residues. V shed 5 bases and J shed 0 bases, with 11 bases lying between them. The germline V gene encodes CDR1 MDHEN and CDR2 SYDVKM. CDR3 coding DNA: TGTGCCAGCAGTAGGGGTCGTGGCTCTGGGGCCAACGTCCTGACTTTC. Its protein product is CASSRGRGSGANVLTF.

This clonotype was detected ten times or more. This sequence joins TRBV11-2 and TRBJ2-7, with TRBD1 matching over 7 bases. The J segment lost 2 bases and the V segment lost 11 bases, leaving 12 bases of the junction unmatched. Germline CDR1 is SGHAT and CDR2 is FQNNGV. The CDR3 sequence is 14 residues long. In DNA, the CDR3 is TGTGCCGATTCTGTGGGACAGACGACCTACGAGCAGTACTTC. It is translated as CADSVGQTTYEQYF.

This clonotype has ten or more counts. In DNA form, the CDR3 reads TGTGCCAGCAGCTTAATATGGGGGGGGCACGCCAAAAACATTCAGTACTTC. Its translation: CASSLIWGGHAKNIQYF. The chain is built from TRBV7-3 and TRBJ2-4, with a possible D match to TRBD2 (7 bases). The CDR3 is made up of 17 amino acids. CDR1 is SGHTA, CDR2 FQGTGA, per germline. The V gene lost 1 base and the J gene lost 1 base, with 14 bases spanning the gap.